The rows below give T cell receptor beta chains drawn from one sample of a study of T cells in narcolepsy. Some clones are missing from TCRdb's copy, which holds only in-frame ones; the method was immunoSEQ multiplex PCR. This sample has 25,000 to 35,000 clones, with 70% to 80% found just once. Sequencing used memory (CD45RA-) CD4+ T cells from blood. Source of these receptors: a human donor in good health. The conserved cysteine and the conserved F or W are not part of the CDR3 here. Fields, in order: J gene, D gene, V gene, CDR3 protein. A D gene is named only where the DNA matches it firmly.

>TRBJ2-5|.|TRBV7-9
ASSLPGQETQY
>TRBJ1-6|.|TRBV4-1
ASSQVLGGIRNSPLH
>TRBJ2-7|.|TRBV27
ASSSHSAQGTYEQY
>TRBJ2-7|.|TRBV30
AWSDGAYEQY
>TRBJ1-1|.|TRBV12-5
ASGLFGVAEAF
>TRBJ2-2|TRBD1|TRBV5-1
ASSTGTGHNIGELF
>TRBJ1-2|.|TRBV19
ASSISQRNLNYGYT
>TRBJ2-1|.|TRBV2
ATEKTNLYEQF
>TRBJ2-1|TRBD1|TRBV10-3
AIRGTGVNEQF
>TRBJ2-7|.|TRBV7-2
ASSLYGVSSYEQY
>TRBJ2-5|TRBD1|TRBV2
ASSKGAGSQETQY
>TRBJ2-1|TRBD2|TRBV5-6
ASSSTGTSSNNEQF
>TRBJ2-3|.|TRBV2
ASSESGADIDTQY
>TRBJ2-5|.|TRBV7-7
ASSLLGPQTQY
>TRBJ2-3|TRBD1|TRBV28
ASRLQGTDTQY
>TRBJ1-5|.|TRBV2
ASQSTPGSQPQH
>TRBJ2-6|.|TRBV5-1
ASSLEGTASGANVLT
>TRBJ2-5|.|TRBV5-4
ASSQVDGETQY
>TRBJ2-7|.|TRBV11-2
ASSLEYEQY
>TRBJ1-1|.|TRBV28
ASSGQGRGNTEAF
>TRBJ2-3|.|TRBV27
ASSFRVVPSTDTQY
>TRBJ2-7|.|TRBV18
ASSPLAASYEQY
>TRBJ2-7|TRBD2|TRBV11-2
ASSPRASGVGEQY
>TRBJ2-7|TRBD2|TRBV5-1
ASSHRTSTQYEQY
>TRBJ2-3|TRBD1|TRBV5-5
ASSLQGAGTDTQY
>TRBJ1-2|.|TRBV5-1
ASSPDGSVYGYT
>TRBJ2-7|.|TRBV21-1
ASSKAKGLAGGIDEQY
>TRBJ1-4|TRBD1|TRBV7-7
ASSLPDRGPNEKLF
>TRBJ1-1|.|TRBV2
ASSVTRNTEAF